This T cell receptor beta chain was recorded in a study of identical twins. Whole-study results and caveats: Out-of-frame alpha sequences shared by twins were enriched for low generation probability. Out-of-frame TCR alpha sharing in monozygotic twins exceeded recombination model predictions. Twin pairs had excess sharing that was weaker in beta out-of-frame sequences.

On this clonotype: Its antigen is currently unknown.

In TCRdb, the 5' RACE reads were re-called with MiXCR into one record per CDR3 protein. The sample contains roughly 1.6 million distinct CDR3 sequences, around 29% of which appear only once. Germline V gene lookup returns CDR1 KGHDR and CDR2 SFDVKD. The ends were cut back, 3 bases at V and 2 bases at J, with 10 bases in the middle. This CDR3 spans 14 amino acids. This clonotype was obtained from a newborn girl in good health. Sequenced material: cord blood. The J gene is TRBJ2-7, the V gene TRBV24-1; D call uncertain. The CDR3 nucleotides are TGTGCCACCAGTGATAACGGGTGCCCCTACGAGCAGTACTTC. It is translated as CATSDNGCPYEQYF.